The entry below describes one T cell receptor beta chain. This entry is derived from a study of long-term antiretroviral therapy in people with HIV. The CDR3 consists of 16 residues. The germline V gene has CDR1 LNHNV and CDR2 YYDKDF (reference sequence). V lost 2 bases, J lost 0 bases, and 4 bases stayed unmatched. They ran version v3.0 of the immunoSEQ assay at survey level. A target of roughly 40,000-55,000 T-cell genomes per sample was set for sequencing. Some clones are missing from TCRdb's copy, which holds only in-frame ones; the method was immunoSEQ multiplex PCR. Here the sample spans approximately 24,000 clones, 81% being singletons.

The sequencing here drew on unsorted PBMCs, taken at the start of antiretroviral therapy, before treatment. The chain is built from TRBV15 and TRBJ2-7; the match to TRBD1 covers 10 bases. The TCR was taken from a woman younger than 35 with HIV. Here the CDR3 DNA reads TGTGCCACCAGCAGATACGACAGGGGGCACTCCTACGAGCAGTACTTC. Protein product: CATSRYDRGHSYEQYF.